This T cell receptor (beta chain) was obtained from a study of T cell responses to AZD1222 COVID-19 vaccine. Profiled with immunoSEQ multiplex PCR; TCRdb holds only in-frame clones, not every one. The sample carries around 180,000 clones, around 90% recorded once. Germline loops: CDR1 KGHSH, CDR2 LQKENI. The CDR3 loop spans 17 amino acids. V was pared by 1 base and J by 5 bases, with 10 bases of the junction left unmatched. Sequencing used peripheral blood, obtained 28 days after the second AZD1222 dose. This TCR derives from an adult who received the AZD1222 COVID-19 vaccine. The chain has TRBV18 and TRBJ1-5; 8 nucleotides line up with TRBD1. CDR3 nucleotides: TGTGCCAGCTCACCACAGGTGAGAGGACAGGGATATCAGCCCCAGCATTTT. It is translated as CASSPQVRGQGYQPQHF.